Shown below are 11 T cell receptor beta chains from a single sample sequenced in a study of spatial heterogeneity in lung cancer (dated by TCRdb to between 2019 and 2020). The sample's time point label, in plain terms: sample taken at primary tumor resection. Receptor libraries were prepared by 5' RACE. Sequenced on a NextSeq 500. TCRdb reworked the public reads: Q25 trimming with fastp, MiXCR clone assembly, productive beta chains retained. All rows with the same CDR3 protein become a single entry with the most common DNA and genes. The sample has 2,000 or so distinct CDR3 sequences on record, 24% of them singletons. The ten largest clones represent approximately 25% of the sample. This specimen was normal lung tissue next to the tumor, taken at surgery. The receptors here all came from a male donor with early-stage non-small cell lung cancer.

A word on this clonotype: Sequence at one end of the junction differs from germline and may be a read error. The V gene is TRBV7-7, the J gene TRBJ2-5, with 7 bases lining up with TRBD1. The germline V gene has CDR1 SSHAT and CDR2 FNYEAQ (reference sequence). The CDR3 runs to 14 residues. This chain's CDR3 is CASSHRGWEETQYF. Here the CDR3 DNA reads TGTGCTAGCAGCCACAGGGGCTGGGAAGAGACCCAGTACTTC.

The V gene is TRBV30, the J gene TRBJ2-1, with a weak D call TRBD2 (5 bases). The V gene's germline CDR1 is GTSNPN and CDR2 SVGIG (reference sequence). V was cut by 6 bases and J by 2 bases, with 14 bases left in between. This CDR3 has 14 residues. CDR3 amino acids: CACTSGSAYNEQFF. The CDR3 DNA is TGTGCCTGCACATCGGGAAGCGCCTACAATGAGCAGTTCTTC.

The table lists this clonotype with a count of one. The chain uses TRBV4-3 and TRBJ1-2; D unclear. Per the germline V gene, CDR1 is LGHNA and CDR2 is YSLEER. Trimming shortened V by 0 bases and J by 3 bases, and 11 bases separated the two germline ends. This CDR3 spans 15 amino acids. The CDR3 DNA reads TGCGCCAGCAGCCAAGATCTGGCTTACTACTATGGCTACACCTTC. Its translation: CASSQDLAYYYGYTF.

Many counts were recorded for this clonotype. The rearrangement joins TRBV5-1 to TRBJ2-3; D is tentatively TRBD1 or TRBD2 (5 bases each). The V end was cut by 7 bases, the J end by 0 bases, with 12 bases between. CDR1 and CDR2 (germline): SGHRS, YFSETQ. CDR3 size: 14 residues. The CDR3 DNA reads as TGCGCCAGCGGGGGTGGGGAAAGCACAGATACGCAGTATTTT. Protein product: CASGGGESTDTQYF.

This clonotype showed up many times. The rearrangement links TRBV14 to TRBJ2-7, with a possible D match to TRBD2 (5 bases). V shed 3 bases and J shed 2 bases, with 11 bases lying between them. The CDR3 contains 14 residues. CDR1 is SGHDN, CDR2 FVKESK, per germline. The CDR3 loop is CASSQERRPYEQYF. Here the CDR3 DNA reads TGTGCCAGCAGCCAGGAGCGGAGGCCCTACGAGCAGTACTTC.

V and J are TRBV29-1 and TRBJ2-2; possible D gene TRBD2, 6 bases. V dropped 6 bases and J dropped 8 bases, with 19 bases sitting between them. CDR1 and CDR2 from the germline V gene are SQVTM and ANQGSEA. There are 14 residues in the CDR3. CDR3 in amino acids: CSVIRDLNSGELFF. In DNA, the CDR3 is TGCAGCGTAATCCGGGACTTGAATTCGGGGGAGCTGTTTTTT.

This clonotype was seen just once. The chain employs TRBV9 and TRBJ2-1; TRBD2 matches at 7 bases. V was clipped by 0 bases and J by 9 bases; unmatched bases: 9. The CDR3 loop spans 15 amino acids. Germline-derived CDR1 and CDR2 are SGDLS and YYNGEE. DNA of the CDR3: TGTGCCAGCAGCGTAGTTGTGGGAGGGGATGGTGAGCAGTTCTTC. It specifies CASSVVVGGDGEQFF.

Ten or more counts support this clonotype. The chain employs TRBV5-5 and TRBJ2-3; 9 bases match TRBD2. CDR3 length: 17 residues. Germline CDR1 SGHKS, CDR2 YYEKEE (reference sequence). Unmatched junction bases numbered 6, after V lost 0 bases and J lost 1 base. Written as DNA, the CDR3 is TGTGCCAGCAGCTTGGAAGTCGAGCGGGGGGGCACAGATACGCAGTATTTT. This gives the protein CASSLEVERGGTDTQYF.

The chain has TRBV9 and TRBJ2-7; D gene ambiguous. V was pared by 0 bases and J by 7 bases, with 11 bases between. The CDR3 has 13 residues. Germline V gives CDR1 SGDLS, CDR2 YYNGEE. In DNA form, the CDR3 reads TGTGCCAGCAGCGTAGTTCCGGTAGGAGAGCAGTACTTC. It specifies CASSVVPVGEQYF.

This clonotype is labeled large (0.1 to 1%). The V gene is TRBV4-1, the J gene TRBJ1-5; maybe TRBD1 (6 bases). CDR3 length: 18 residues. Trimming left V 0 bases short and J 5 bases short, with 20 bases between. The V gene's germline CDR1 is MGHRA and CDR2 YSYEKL. This CDR3 reads CASSQDPKGDKGHQPQHF. The CDR3 region has the DNA TGCGCCAGCAGCCAAGATCCAAAGGGGGACAAGGGACATCAGCCCCAGCATTTT.

This sequence joins TRBV7-9 and TRBJ2-7; 7 nucleotides align to TRBD1. The CDR3 loop spans 18 amino acids. After removal of 5 bases from V and 4 bases from J, the junction contained 20 bases not matched to a gene. CDR1 and CDR2 (germline): SEHNR, FQNEAQ (reference sequence). CDR3 residues: CASSKVPRLRDREYEQYF. CDR3 sequence (DNA): TGTGCCAGCAGCAAAGTTCCCCGCCTCCGGGACAGAGAATACGAGCAGTACTTC.